This T cell receptor beta chain stems from a study of T cells after yellow fever vaccination. This CDR3 comprises 16 residues. This clonotype was seen many times. What it binds is not known. 5'RACE template switching generated TCR cDNA, adding a universal primer site and UMIs. Via MiXCR, TCRdb re-called the 5' RACE reads, giving one row per CDR3 protein. The data contain about 200,000 distinct CDR3 sequences, approximately 3% of them seen just once; the ten biggest clones take up around 3.3%. Study findings and constraints: Across the CD4 and CD8 compartments, a small share of clonotypes was present in both. A large majority of primary-vaccination clones showed up again after the booster (about 97% CD4, approximately 90% CD8). Peaking on day 5 versus 15, the secondary response was faster but weaker.

This chain connects TRBV21-1 to TRBJ2-5; the table's D call TRBD1 went unverified against the DNA. TRBV21-1 is tagged as a pseudogene. This TCR was recovered from a man aged 18 to 35 who received the YFV17D yellow fever vaccine. Sequences were derived from CD4+ T cells sorted from PBMCs, sampled 10 days after the yellow fever booster vaccination. CDR3 residues: CASSKGGQTEQETQYF. DNA for the CDR3: TGTGCCAGCAGCAAAGGAGGACAGACAGAACAAGAGACCCAGTACTTC.